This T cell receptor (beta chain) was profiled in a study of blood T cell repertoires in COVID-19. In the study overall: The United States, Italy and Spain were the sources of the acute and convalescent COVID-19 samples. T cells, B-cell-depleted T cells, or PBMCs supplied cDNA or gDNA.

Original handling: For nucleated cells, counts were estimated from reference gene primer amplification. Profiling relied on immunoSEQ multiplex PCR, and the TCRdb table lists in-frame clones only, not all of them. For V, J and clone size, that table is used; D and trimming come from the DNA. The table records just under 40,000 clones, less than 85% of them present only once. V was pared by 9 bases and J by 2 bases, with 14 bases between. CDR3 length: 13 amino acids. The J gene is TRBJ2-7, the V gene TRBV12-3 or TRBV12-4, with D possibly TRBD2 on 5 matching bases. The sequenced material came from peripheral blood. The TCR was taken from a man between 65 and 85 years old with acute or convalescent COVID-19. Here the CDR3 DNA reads TGTGCCAGTGCCCTGGCCGGGACCTACGAGCAGTACTTC. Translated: CASALAGTYEQYF.